These 24 T cell receptor beta chains originate from one sample sequenced in a study of blood T cell repertoires in COVID-19. Data came from immunoSEQ multiplex PCR; TCRdb stores just in-frame clones and leaves some out. The table shows roughly 320,000 clones, with roughly 85% occurring only once. Sequenced material: peripheral blood. These receptors were obtained from a human donor in a cohort sampled during active COVID-19.

V and J are TRBV9 and TRBJ1-2, with D perhaps matching TRBD1 (5 bases). The CDR3 is 18 residues long. With 0 bases removed from V and 0 bases from J, the gap between germline ends came to 18 bases. Germline-derived CDR1 and CDR2 are SGDLS and YYNGEE. The chain's CDR3 is CASSVASSREKSNYGYTF. In DNA form, the CDR3 reads TGTGCCAGCAGCGTAGCTTCAAGCAGGGAAAAGTCTAACTATGGCTACACCTTC.

This clone showed up just once. The chain is built from TRBV24-1 and TRBJ1-5; TRBD1 matches at 9 bases. The CDR3 has 16 amino acids. Germline loops: CDR1 KGHDR, CDR2 SFDVKD. Unmatched junction bases numbered 8, after V lost 4 bases and J lost 5 bases. In DNA, the CDR3 is TGTGCCACCAGTGACACCCACGGGACAGGGTATCAGCCCCAGCATTTT. It specifies CATSDTHGTGYQPQHF.

This rearrangement joins TRBV28 to TRBJ1-6, with unresolved D. Germline lookup yields CDR1 MDHEN and CDR2 SYDVKM. Trimming took off 2 bases at V and 9 bases at J, with 11 bases between the two ends. The CDR3 is 14 residues long. CDR3 residues: CASSLGQRSSPLHF. In DNA, the CDR3 is TGTGCCAGCAGTTTAGGGCAGAGAAGTTCACCCCTCCACTTT.

The chain links TRBV14 to TRBJ2-2, with no clear D. The CDR3 has 14 amino acids. CDR1 is SGHDN and CDR2 is FVKESK in the germline V gene. The V gene lost 4 bases and the J gene lost 4 bases, with 10 bases spanning the gap. CDR3 DNA: TGTGCCAGCAGCCGGCCAGGTAGCACCGGGGAGCTGTTTTTT. Translation gives CASSRPGSTGELFF.

This sequence joins TRBV5-5 and TRBJ2-2; 7 positions agree with TRBD2. V trimming: 0 bases; J trimming: 7 bases; junction bases outside the gene matches: 3. In germline, CDR1 is SGHKS, CDR2 YYEKEE (reference sequence). The CDR3 is 14 amino acids. CDR3: CASSLAGGGGELFF. Here the CDR3 DNA reads TGTGCCAGCAGCTTGGCGGGGGGAGGCGGGGAGCTGTTTTTT.

Remarks on this clone: In the same sample, other DNA sequences code for this CDR3. The chain employs TRBV12-5 and TRBJ2-5, with TRBD1 as a possible D gene (6 bases). From germline, CDR1 is LGHNT and CDR2 FRNRAP. Trimming removed 6 bases at V and 1 base at J, with 9 bases between. This CDR3 comprises 13 residues. The CDR3, as DNA: TGTGCTAGTGGCCGGACAGCCCAAGAGACCCAGTACTTC. Translation gives CASGRTAQETQYF.

This clone is a singleton in its sample. The V gene is TRBV21-1, the J gene TRBJ2-1; the table's TRBD2 call for D was not verified on the DNA. TRBV21-1 is tagged as a pseudogene. This CDR3 region has 14 residues. The CDR3 sequence is CASSKTGGSEEQFF. The CDR3 nucleotides read TGTGCCAGCAGCAAAACTGGGGGGTCGGAGGAGCAGTTCTTC.

V usage is TRBV5-6 and J usage is TRBJ2-7, with TRBD2 as a possible D gene (5 bases). The CDR3 contains 14 residues. CDR1 is SGHDT, CDR2 YYEEEE, per germline. V lost 0 bases to trimming and J lost 6 bases, with 13 bases between them. In nucleotides, the CDR3 is TGTGCCAGCAGCTTGGACAGCGGATGGGGCGAGCAGTACTTC. Amino acids: CASSLDSGWGEQYF.

This chain uses TRBV24-1 with TRBJ2-1; TRBD1 might be the D (5 bases). This CDR3 comprises 16 residues. V lost 3 bases and J 6 bases, leaving 17 bases between the germline ends. CDR1 KGHDR and CDR2 SFDVKD come from the germline V gene. The CDR3 loop reads CATSDPPPAGANEQFF. DNA of the CDR3: TGTGCCACCAGTGATCCACCCCCCGCTGGGGCCAATGAGCAGTTCTTC.

The chain carries TRBV5-1 and TRBJ2-2, with D possibly matching TRBD1 (6 bases). The V end lost 1 base, the J end lost 5 bases, and 12 bases lay between the germline ends. The germline V gene has CDR1 SGHRS and CDR2 YFSETQ. This CDR3 contains 15 residues. The CDR3 bases are TGCGCCAGCAGCTTGCAACAGGGTAGTACCGGGGAGCTGTTTTTT. Its protein product is CASSLQQGSTGELFF.

The chain couples TRBV9 to TRBJ1-5; TRBD1 might be the D (5 bases). The CDR3 sequence is 18 residues long. CDR1 and CDR2 from the germline V gene are SGDLS and YYNGEE. Trimming removed 3 bases at V and 3 bases at J, with 22 bases between. CDR3 DNA: TGTGCCAGCAGCGACTCCGTGCAGGGCGGAAGCTCCAATCAGCCCCAGCATTTT. Encoded protein: CASSDSVQGGSSNQPQHF. The full variable domain, in which reference TRBV9 and TRBJ1-5 provide the parts outside the CDR3, is DSGVTQTPKHLITATGQRVTLRCSPRSGDLSVYWYQQSLDQGLQFLIQYYNGEERAKGNILERFSAQQFPDLHSELNLSSLELGDSALYFCASSDSVQGGSSNQPQHFGDGTRLSIL.

The V gene is TRBV7-8, the J gene TRBJ2-7; a possible D gene is TRBD1 (6 bases). Trimming cost V 4 bases and J 6 bases, with 16 bases left between them. The CDR3 has 14 amino acids. The germline CDR1 and CDR2 sequences are SGHVS and FQNEAQ. The CDR3 reads CASSYRTARGEQYF. CDR3 bases: TGTGCCAGCAGCTACAGGACAGCCAGAGGCGAGCAGTACTTC.

This rearrangement joins TRBV2 to TRBJ1-1, with a tentative D call TRBD1 (6 bases). Germline V gene sequence: CDR1 SNHLY, CDR2 FYNNEI. The CDR3 is made up of 15 amino acids. Deletions cut 4 bases from V and 2 bases from J, with 14 bases between. DNA of the CDR3: TGTGCCAGCAGTGTGGGCAGGGGAGTAAACACTGAAGCTTTCTTT. Translation: CASSVGRGVNTEAFF.

This rearrangement joins TRBV30 to TRBJ1-1; D gene unclear. V lost 7 bases and J 4 bases, leaving 10 bases between the germline ends. This CDR3 region has 11 residues. Germline CDR1 is GTSNPN and CDR2 is SVGIG (reference sequence). The CDR3 DNA follows: TGTGCCTCCAAGACTGGCACTGAAGCTTTCTTT. Its protein is CASKTGTEAFF. Drawing the rest from reference TRBV30 and TRBJ1-1, the complete variable domain is SQTIHQWPATLVQPVGSPLSLECTVEGTSNPNLYWYRQAAGRGLQLLFYSVGIGQISSEVPQNLSASRPQDRQFILSSKKLLLSDSGFYLCASKTGTEAFFGQGTRLTVV.

The chain combines TRBV11-2 with TRBJ2-7, with D possibly TRBD2 on 6 matching bases. The CDR3 extends over 14 amino acids. V shed 6 bases and J shed 0 bases, with 12 bases lying between them. Germline values: CDR1 SGHAT, CDR2 FQNNGV. CDR3 nucleotides: TGTGCCAGCAGGCCGGGGACTGACTCCTACGAGCAGTACTTC. Translation gives CASRPGTDSYEQYF.

The genes are TRBV20-1 and TRBJ2-1; D remains unclear. This CDR3 comprises 10 residues. Deletions cut 0 bases from V and 9 bases from J, with 3 bases between. Germline CDR1 reads DFQATT; CDR2 reads SNEGSKA (reference sequence). CDR3 DNA: TGCAGTGCTAGAGATATTGAGCAGTTCTTC. Protein sequence: CSARDIEQFF.

This chain connects TRBV6-5 to TRBJ2-7; D is uncertain. Germline loops: CDR1 MNHEY, CDR2 SVGAGI. This CDR3 is 14 amino acids long. Trimming took off 3 bases at V and 2 bases at J, with 11 bases between the two ends. CDR3 region: CASSYRGAAYEQYF. CDR3 in DNA: TGTGCCAGCAGTTATCGCGGAGCAGCCTACGAGCAGTACTTC.

The V gene is TRBV30, the J gene TRBJ2-7; perhaps TRBD1 as D (6 bases). CDR3 length: 12 amino acids. Between the trimmed V and J ends, which lost 2 bases and 3 bases, there was a span of 8 bases. The germline V gene has CDR1 GTSNPN and CDR2 SVGIG (reference sequence). CDR3 DNA sequence: TGTGCCTGGAGTCCAGGGGACTACGAGCAGTACTTC. It codes for CAWSPGDYEQYF.

The chain combines TRBV7-3 with TRBJ2-2, with 14 bases lining up with TRBD2. CDR1 SGHTA and CDR2 FQGTGA come from the germline V gene. The junction had 5 bases not matched to a gene; V was cut back by 2 bases and J by 6 bases. This CDR3 is built from 17 residues. Here the CDR3 DNA reads TGTGCCAGCAGCTTACTAGGACTAGCGGGGGGTCCCGGGGAGCTGTTTTTT. Protein: CASSLLGLAGGPGELFF.

This chain connects TRBV24-1 to TRBJ1-2; 11 positions match TRBD1. The CDR3 extends over 16 amino acids. V gave up 4 bases and J gave up 4 bases; unmatched junction bases: 7. Germline CDR1 reads KGHDR; CDR2 reads SFDVKD. CDR3 loop: CATSDPRDRGTYGYTF. DNA for the CDR3: TGTGCCACCAGTGACCCAAGGGACAGGGGGACCTATGGCTACACCTTC.

On this clone itself: A junction boundary mismatches the germline segment, possibly from a read error. The rearrangement joins TRBV27 to TRBJ1-1; D may be TRBD1 (6 bases). Per germline, CDR1 MNHEY and CDR2 SMNVEV (reference sequence). CDR3 size: 15 residues. The CDR3, as DNA: TGTGCCAGCAGATTATCCGGACAGTCGAACACTGAAGCTTTCTTT. This encodes CASRLSGQSNTEAFF.

V gene TRBV10-1 combines with J gene TRBJ2-2, with no clear D. CDR1 WNHNN and CDR2 SYGVQD come from the germline V gene (reference sequence). The CDR3 runs to 11 residues. V was cut by 8 bases and J by 3 bases, with 4 bases left in between. CDR3 in DNA: TGCGCCAGCCTCCACACCGGGGAGCTGTTTTTT. It specifies CASLHTGELFF.

V and J are TRBV24-1 and TRBJ2-7, with a tentative D call TRBD2 (5 bases). Trimming took 4 bases from V and 5 from J, leaving 17 bases between them. Germline CDR1 and CDR2: KGHDR and SFDVKD. CDR3 length: 15 amino acids. The CDR3 region has the DNA TGTGCCACCAGTGACTCAATAACGAGGGAAAACGAGCAGTACTTC. Protein: CATSDSITRENEQYF.

This chain uses TRBV7-9 with TRBJ2-7; 7 bases match TRBD1. The CDR3 contains 12 residues. Germline V gene lookup returns CDR1 SEHNR and CDR2 FQNEAQ (reference sequence). V lost 3 bases and J lost 6; bases outside the gene matches: 2. The CDR3 DNA reads as TGTGCCAGCAGCTTTGGACAGGCCGAGCAGTACTTC. This codes for CASSFGQAEQYF.